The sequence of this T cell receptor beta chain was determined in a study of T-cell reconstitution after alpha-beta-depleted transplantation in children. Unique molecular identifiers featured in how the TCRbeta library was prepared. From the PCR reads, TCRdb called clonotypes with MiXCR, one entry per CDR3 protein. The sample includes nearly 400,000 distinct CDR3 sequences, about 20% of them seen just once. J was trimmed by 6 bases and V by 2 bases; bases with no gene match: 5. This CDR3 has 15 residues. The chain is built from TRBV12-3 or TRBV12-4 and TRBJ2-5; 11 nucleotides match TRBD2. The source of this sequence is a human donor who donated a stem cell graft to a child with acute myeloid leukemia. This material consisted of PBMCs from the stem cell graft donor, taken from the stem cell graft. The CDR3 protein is CASSLTSGRGQTQYF. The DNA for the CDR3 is TGTGCCAGCAGTTTAACTAGCGGGAGAGGGCAGACCCAGTACTTC.